One sample yielded the 21 T cell receptor beta chains listed below, sequenced in a study of blood T cell repertoires in COVID-19. Generated by immunoSEQ multiplex PCR, the TCRdb table keeps only in-frame clones and is missing some. There are around 120,000 clones in the sample; around 90% occur only once, and 3.8% lies in the top ten. Sequencing used peripheral blood. The receptors derive from a woman aged 55-69 years with COVID-19, enrolled during active disease.

About this clone itself: One end of the junction is discordant with germline, which a read error may explain. This chain connects TRBV29-1 to TRBJ2-3; TRBD1 is a possible D gene (6 bases). The CDR3 runs 15 residues. CDR1 is SQVTM and CDR2 is ANQGSEA in the germline V gene. CDR3 sequence reads: CIVSPGTGYSYTQYF. As DNA, the CDR3 is TGCATCGTTTCACCGGGAACAGGGTACTCCTACACGCAGTATTTT.

The V and J genes are TRBV5-6 and TRBJ1-1; D remains ambiguous. Per the germline V gene, CDR1 is SGHDT and CDR2 is YYEEEE. This CDR3 is 17 amino acids long. Deletions cut 0 bases from V and 0 bases from J, with 15 bases between. The CDR3 region is CASSLVTPSDLNTEAFF. The CDR3 bases are TGTGCCAGCAGCTTGGTTACCCCGTCAGACTTGAACACTGAAGCTTTCTTT.

This chain uses TRBV9 with TRBJ1-4; TRBD1 aligns across 7 bases. J was trimmed by 7 bases and V by 6 bases; bases with no gene match: 9. The CDR3 is made up of 14 amino acids. Germline V CDR1 and CDR2: SGDLS, YYNGEE. The CDR3 DNA follows: TGTGCCAGCAACAACAGGGGTTTGGGTGAAAAACTGTTTTTT. Its protein product is CASNNRGLGEKLFF.

This clone is a singleton in its sample. In the same sample, other DNA sequences code for this CDR3. The chain couples TRBV6-5 to TRBJ1-2; maybe TRBD1 (5 bases). The germline CDR1 and CDR2 sequences are MNHEY and SVGAGI. The germline V and J ends were trimmed by 6 bases and 4 bases, with 9 bases remaining between them. CDR3 length equals 12 residues. CDR3 bases: TGTGCCAGCAGCTCAGACAGCTATGGCTACACCTTC. It codes for CASSSDSYGYTF.

With respect to this clone: The junction and the germline gene differ at one end; a read error may be behind it. The chain joins TRBV7-3 to TRBJ1-5; 12 nucleotides line up with TRBD1. Germline values: CDR1 SGHTA, CDR2 FQGTGA. This CDR3 has 13 amino acids. This CDR3 reads CASRGTGGGFYYF. The CDR3 bases are TGTGCCAGCAGAGGGACAGGGGGCGGATTTTATTATTTT.

This rearrangement joins TRBV6-6 to TRBJ2-7; TRBD1 is a possible D gene (6 bases). V was trimmed by 8 bases and J by 2 bases, leaving 22 bases between them. In germline, CDR1 is MNHNY, CDR2 SVGAGI (reference sequence). The CDR3 totals 16 residues. CDR3 nucleotide sequence: TGTGCCAGCGGCCCCCAGGATTACAGGGATCCCTACGAGCAGTACTTC. Translation gives CASGPQDYRDPYEQYF.

This chain joins TRBV25-1 and TRBJ2-3; 8 nucleotides align to TRBD2. J was trimmed by 6 bases and V by 7 bases; bases with no gene match: 6. Germline V gene sequence: CDR1 MGHDK, CDR2 SYGVNS. The CDR3 totals 13 residues. The CDR3 coding sequence is TGTGCCAGCAACATCGGGGGGGGCGATACGCAGTATTTT. Translated: CASNIGGGDTQYF. Combining the CDR3 with reference TRBV25-1 and TRBJ2-3 gives the whole variable domain EADIYQTPRYLVIGTGKKITLECSQTMGHDKMYWYQQDPGMELHLIHYSYGVNSTEKGDLSSESTVSRIRTEHFPLTLESARPSHTSQYLCASNIGGGDTQYFGPGTRLTVL.

V and J are TRBV5-6 and TRBJ1-2, with a possible D match to TRBD1 (6 bases). There are 18 residues in the CDR3. V was pared by 4 bases and J by 1 base, with 23 bases between. Per germline, CDR1 SGHDT and CDR2 YYEEEE. DNA of the CDR3: TGTGCCAGCAGCCCCACGTCACGGGGGGGCAGGGGTAACTATGGCTACACCTTC. Its protein is CASSPTSRGGRGNYGYTF.

As DNA, the CDR3 is TGTGCCAGCAGCAGACAGGGCTCCTACGAGCAGTACTTC. Translated: CASSRQGSYEQYF. The chain has TRBV11-1 and TRBJ2-7; 7 bases align to TRBD1. The J segment lost 0 bases and the V segment lost 5 bases, leaving 1 base of the junction unmatched. Germline CDR1 and CDR2: SGHAT and FQDESV (reference sequence). The CDR3 is made up of 13 amino acids.

The chain links TRBV5-6 to TRBJ1-2; maybe TRBD1 (5 bases). CDR1 SGHDT and CDR2 YYEEEE come from the germline V gene. This CDR3 spans 11 amino acids. The V and J ends lost 3 bases and 13 bases respectively, with 13 bases between them. The CDR3 here is CASSWGVESTF. DNA for the CDR3: TGTGCCAGCAGCTGGGGGGTCGAATCCACCTTC.

This rearrangement joins TRBV18 to TRBJ2-7, with 10 bases lining up with TRBD1. Per the germline V gene, CDR1 is KGHSH and CDR2 is LQKENI. Trimming cost V 3 bases and J 5 bases; bases outside gene matches: 7. This CDR3 has 15 residues. The CDR3 spells CASSPAGTGVHEQYF. Written as DNA, the CDR3 is TGTGCCAGCTCACCGGCCGGGACAGGGGTTCACGAGCAGTACTTC.

The gene calls are TRBV4-3 and TRBJ1-2; 7 bases align to TRBD1. The CDR3 has 16 residues. The germline CDR1 and CDR2 sequences are LGHNA and YSLEER. The V gene end was trimmed by 1 base and the J gene end by 1 base; junction bases not matched to a gene: 6. CDR3: CASSQVEGALNYGYTF. The DNA of the CDR3 is TGCGCCAGCAGCCAAGTGGAGGGGGCTCTTAACTATGGCTACACCTTC.

V and J are TRBV21-1 and TRBJ1-1; the table's D call TRBD1 went unverified against the DNA. TRBV21-1 is classified as a pseudogene. The CDR3 contains 16 residues. The CDR3 protein is CASSKADRGANTEAFF. The CDR3 bases are TGTGCCAGCAGCAAAGCCGACAGGGGGGCAAACACTGAAGCTTTCTTT.

The chain has TRBV29-1 and TRBJ2-1, with 7 bases that match TRBD1. Germline lookup yields CDR1 SQVTM and CDR2 ANQGSEA. The CDR3 runs to 12 residues. J lost 7 bases, V lost 2 bases, and 2 bases had no gene match. CDR3 in amino acids: CSVERGLNEQFF. In nucleotides, the CDR3 is TGCAGCGTTGAAAGGGGGCTGAATGAGCAGTTCTTC.

The chain joins TRBV5-1 to TRBJ2-5, with 13 bases that match TRBD2. Germline assignment: CDR1 SGHRS and CDR2 YFSETQ. J lost 5 bases, V lost 2 bases, and 9 bases had no gene match. The CDR3 consists of 17 residues. The CDR3 is CASSLQPGTSGEETQYF. The CDR3 DNA reads TGCGCCAGCAGCTTACAACCCGGGACTAGCGGGGAGGAGACCCAGTACTTC.

This clone was picked up one time. J is TRBJ2-1 and V is TRBV6-1; 7 bases are a match to TRBD1. Trimming removed 3 bases from V and 5 bases from J; junction bases left unmatched: 1. The CDR3 consists of 13 residues. CDR1 MNHNS and CDR2 SASEGT come from the germline V gene. The CDR3: CASSEDRNNEQFF. For the CDR3, the DNA is TGTGCCAGCAGTGAGGACAGGAACAATGAGCAGTTCTTC.

The chain has TRBV9 and TRBJ1-5; perhaps TRBD1 as D (6 bases). The CDR3 is 17 residues long. Germline CDR1 reads SGDLS; CDR2 reads YYNGEE. Trimming took off 0 bases at V and 2 bases at J, with 15 bases between the two ends. The CDR3 DNA reads as TGTGCCAGCAGCGTAGAACCGCCCAGGGGCGGCAATCAGCCCCAGCATTTT. It specifies CASSVEPPRGGNQPQHF. The whole variable domain, filled in from reference TRBV9 and TRBJ1-5, reads DSGVTQTPKHLITATGQRVTLRCSPRSGDLSVYWYQQSLDQGLQFLIQYYNGEERAKGNILERFSAQQFPDLHSELNLSSLELGDSALYFCASSVEPPRGGNQPQHFGDGTRLSIL.

Only one count was recorded for this clone. The rearrangement links TRBV7-9 to TRBJ1-6; 10 nucleotides line up with TRBD1. Unmatched junction bases numbered 8, after V lost 5 bases and J lost 10 bases. There are 15 residues in the CDR3. Per germline, CDR1 SEHNR and CDR2 FQNEAQ (reference sequence). As DNA, the CDR3 is TGTGCCAGCAGCCCTACGACAGGGGGCGCGTCACCCCTCCACTTT. Residues: CASSPTTGGASPLHF.

The V and J genes are TRBV6-5 and TRBJ1-2; 8 bases fit TRBD1. V was clipped by 6 bases and J by 2 bases; unmatched bases: 5. The CDR3 contains 14 residues. In germline, CDR1 is MNHEY, CDR2 SVGAGI. The CDR3 region has the DNA TGTGCCAGCAGGCCAGGGGGCGCCAACTATGGCTACACCTTC. Translating gives CASRPGGANYGYTF.

The chain has TRBV11-2 and TRBJ2-3; 7 nucleotides line up with TRBD2. There are 16 residues in the CDR3. Germline V gene sequence: CDR1 SGHAT, CDR2 FQNNGV. The ends lost 2 bases at V and 2 bases at J; junction bases unmatched: 7. The DNA for the CDR3 is TGTGCCAGCAGCTTAAGTTGGGGAGGGAACACAGATACGCAGTATTTT. It specifies CASSLSWGGNTDTQYF.

This chain joins TRBV30 and TRBJ1-4, with D possibly being TRBD1 (5 bases). Germline lookup yields CDR1 GTSNPN and CDR2 SVGIG (reference sequence). Trimming cost V 1 base and J 4 bases, with 7 bases left between them. The CDR3 length is 13 residues. CDR3 sequence reads: CAWSGRGNEKLFF. The CDR3 nucleotides are TGTGCCTGGAGTGGGAGGGGTAATGAAAAACTGTTTTTT.